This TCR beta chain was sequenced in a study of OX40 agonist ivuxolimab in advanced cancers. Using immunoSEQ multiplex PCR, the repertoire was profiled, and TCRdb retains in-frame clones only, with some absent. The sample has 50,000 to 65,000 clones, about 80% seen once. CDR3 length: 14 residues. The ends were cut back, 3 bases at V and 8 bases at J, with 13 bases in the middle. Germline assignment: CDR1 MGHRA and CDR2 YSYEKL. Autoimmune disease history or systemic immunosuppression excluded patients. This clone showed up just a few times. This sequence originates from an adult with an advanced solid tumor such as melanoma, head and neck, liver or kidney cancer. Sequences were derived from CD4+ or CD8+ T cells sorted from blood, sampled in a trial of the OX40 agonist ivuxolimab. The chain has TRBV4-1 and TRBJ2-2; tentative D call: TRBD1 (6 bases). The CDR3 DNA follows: TGCGCCAGCAGCCAGGGGCAGGGGAGAGGGGAGCTGTTTTTT. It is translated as CASSQGQGRGELFF.